Listed below are T cell receptor beta chains from one sample, sequenced in a study of cytomegalovirus exposure and HLA in healthy donors. Measured with immunoSEQ multiplex PCR; TCRdb has only the in-frame clones, and not every one. The sample has fewer than 120,000 clones, roughly 84% seen once. The sequencing input was PBMCs. All receptors derive from a young man in good health and CMV-seropositive. Both conserved end residues are part of each CDR3. A D gene is named only where the DNA matches it firmly. Rows may omit the clone size; those that give it use once, few, many or a size class.

v_gene	d_gene	j_gene	abundance	CDR3aa
TRBV29-1	NA	TRBJ2-3	NA	CSVAPETDTQYF
TRBV2	TRBD1	TRBJ1-2	NA	CASSERGRNYGYTF
TRBV7-7	TRBD1	NA	NA	CASSLDGTGTYEQYF
TRBV6-1	TRBD1	TRBJ1-1	NA	CARLGGRMNTEAFF
TRBV5-6	NA	TRBJ1-2	NA	CASSLGAKQNYGYTF
TRBV9	NA	TRBJ2-2	once	CASSVTPEGTGELFF
TRBV4-2	TRBD1	TRBJ2-5	NA	CASTKGTGGKETQYF
TRBV18	TRBD2	TRBJ2-5	few	CASSGLAGEETQYF
TRBV18	NA	TRBJ2-5	few	CASSPRTAQETQYF
TRBV15	TRBD1	TRBJ2-6	NA	CATSRDDRDGANVLTF
TRBV5-1	NA	TRBJ2-6	few	CASSPPGASGANVLTF
TRBV2	TRBD1	TRBJ1-6	few	CASSEAGKAGGPLHF
TRBV19	NA	TRBJ1-1	NA	CASRSGYTEAFF
TRBV5-4	TRBD2	TRBJ2-1	NA	CASSRRAGFDNEQFF
TRBV7-9	TRBD1	TRBJ1-4	NA	CSSSPLGQGGATNEKLFF
TRBV6-5	TRBD1	TRBJ1-3	NA	CASSRTGDSGNTIYF
TRBV11-2	NA	TRBJ1-6	NA	CASSFFRPQDSPLHF
TRBV30	NA	TRBJ2-3	NA	CAWNQGNTDTQYF
TRBV7-9	TRBD2	TRBJ2-4	NA	CASSLTSGGQNIQYF
TRBV13	TRBD2	TRBJ2-3	NA	CASSTPSGSAGGDTQYF
TRBV6-5	NA	TRBJ1-2	NA	CASSAGHYGYTF
TRBV4-1	NA	TRBJ2-6	NA	CASSLFPSPGNSAALVLTF
TRBV19	TRBD1	TRBJ2-2	NA	CASSMTGIGELFF
TRBV6-5	TRBD2	TRBJ2-2	few	CASRAGGDSGELFF
TRBV6-5	TRBD1	TRBJ1-1	NA	CASSYWTGPMNTEAFF
TRBV19	NA	TRBJ1-5	NA	CASSIATGTSNQPQHF
TRBV14	TRBD1	TRBJ1-2	NA	CASSPSGTGRNYGYTF
TRBV18	TRBD1	TRBJ2-7	NA	CASSPPGQPGGYEQYF
TRBV6-4	NA	TRBJ1-2	NA	CASSRNRDKGYTF